The 15 T cell receptor beta chains below all came from one sample that was sequenced in a study of CD8+ T cells in alopecia areata. The sample's treatment: oral pan-JAK inhibitor, 5-10 mg twice daily. Extraction of RNA preceded its reverse transcription into cDNA, which served as the sequencing template. The assay was immunoSEQ multiplex PCR, and TCRdb's table has in-frame clones only and misses some. The sample records under 200,000 clones, about 60% being singletons. The sample in question was CD4+ T cells sorted from blood, obtained at week 24, from a patient treated with tofacitinib. The origin of the receptors is a human donor with alopecia areata.

The chain links TRBV7-8 to TRBJ2-1; 9 nucleotides match TRBD2. Unmatched junction bases numbered 3, after V lost 1 base and J lost 5 bases. The length of the CDR3 is 15 residues. The germline CDR1 and CDR2 sequences are SGHVS and FQNEAQ. The CDR3 protein is CASSLVAGDHNEQFF. The CDR3, as DNA: TGTGCCAGCAGCTTAGTAGCGGGGGACCACAATGAGCAGTTCTTC.

This clone occurred a few times. The rearrangement uses TRBV29-1 and TRBJ2-1, with D perhaps being TRBD1 or TRBD2 (5 bases each). The CDR3 spans 15 residues. With 2 bases removed from V and 5 bases from J, the gap between germline ends came to 16 bases. CDR1 SQVTM and CDR2 ANQGSEA come from the germline V gene. CDR3 nucleotide sequence: TGCAGCGTTGAAATGATGGGACCGCCTAACAATGAGCAGTTCTTC. The encoded protein is CSVEMMGPPNNEQFF.

J is TRBJ2-7 and V is TRBV5-1; 12 bases fit TRBD1. Unmatched junction bases numbered 10, after V lost 7 bases and J lost 5 bases. This CDR3 has 15 residues. Germline CDR1 SGHRS, CDR2 YFSETQ. CDR3 bases: TGCGCCAGCCGAGGACTGGGACAGGGGGCCGACGAGCAGTACTTC. It yields the protein CASRGLGQGADEQYF.

This sequence joins TRBV29-1 and TRBJ2-7; D might be TRBD2 (5 bases). Trimming took 4 bases from V and 0 from J, leaving 10 bases between them. The CDR3 has 13 residues. Looked up from germline, CDR1 is SQVTM and CDR2 is ANQGSEA. The CDR3 region has the DNA TGCAGCGTTGTCCCCGCGGGCTCCTACGAGCAGTACTTC. This codes for CSVVPAGSYEQYF.

The V and J genes are TRBV7-2 and TRBJ1-5; possible D gene TRBD1, 6 bases. CDR3 length equals 13 residues. CDR1 is SGHTA and CDR2 is FQGNSA in the germline V gene. Trimming left V 5 bases short and J 6 bases short, with 11 bases between. CDR3 nucleotide sequence: TGTGCCAGCAGCGCACAGGGATTTCAGCCCCAGCATTTT. It encodes CASSAQGFQPQHF.

This clone is a singleton in its sample. The chain joins TRBV29-1 to TRBJ2-5; the D gene is possibly TRBD2 (5 bases). The ends were cut back, 4 bases at V and 5 bases at J, with 11 bases in the middle. This CDR3 is built from 12 residues. CDR1 and CDR2 from the germline V gene are SQVTM and ANQGSEA. The CDR3: CSVGTQAETQYF. The CDR3 region has the DNA TGCAGCGTTGGGACTCAGGCGGAGACCCAGTACTTC. Using reference TRBV29-1 and TRBJ2-5 for the parts outside the CDR3, the full variable domain is SAVISQKPSRDICQRGTSLTIQCQVDSQVTMMFWYRQQPGQSLTLIATANQGSEATYESGFVIDKFPISRPNLTFSTLTVSNMSPEDSSIYLCSVGTQAETQYFGPGTRLLVL.

The V gene is TRBV15, the J gene TRBJ1-6; the D gene is possibly TRBD1 (5 bases). The germline V and J ends were trimmed by 5 bases and 15 bases, with 14 bases remaining between them. There are 12 residues in the CDR3. Germline lookup yields CDR1 LNHNV and CDR2 YYDKDF (reference sequence). The CDR3 region is CATSPEGHHLHF. The DNA for the CDR3 is TGTGCCACCAGCCCGGAAGGACACCACCTCCACTTT.

The chain combines TRBV30 with TRBJ2-7; maybe TRBD1 (6 bases). Trimming cost V 6 bases and J 3 bases, with 18 bases left between them. Germline CDR1 and CDR2: GTSNPN and SVGIG (reference sequence). This CDR3 is built from 14 residues. CDR3 coding DNA: TGTGCCTGTCTCACAGGGTCTCGAGGCTACGAGCAGTACTTC. The encoded protein is CACLTGSRGYEQYF.

The CDR3 nucleotides read TGCAGCGTTGTTGGGGGTGAGACCTCCTACGAGCAGTACTTC. It translates to CSVVGGETSYEQYF. The J gene is TRBJ2-7, the V gene TRBV29-1; D may correspond to TRBD1 or TRBD2 (5 bases each). With 4 bases removed from V and 0 bases from J, the gap between germline ends came to 13 bases. The CDR3 loop spans 14 amino acids. The germline V gene has CDR1 SQVTM and CDR2 ANQGSEA.

This chain connects TRBV6-4 to TRBJ1-1; 7 bases are shared with TRBD1. This CDR3 region has 13 residues. Looked up from germline, CDR1 is MRHNA and CDR2 is SNTAGT. Trimming removed 6 bases from V and 4 bases from J; junction bases left unmatched: 5. Written as DNA, the CDR3 is TGTGCCAGCAGGGTCTCAGGGGGCACTGAAGCTTTCTTT. Its protein product is CASRVSGGTEAFF.

The chain employs TRBV25-1 and TRBJ2-7; D is perhaps TRBD2 (5 bases). This CDR3 is 15 amino acids long. In germline, CDR1 is MGHDK, CDR2 SYGVNS. V shed 1 base and J shed 3 bases, with 13 bases lying between them. The CDR3 is CASSEFTGRSYEQYF. The CDR3 bases are TGTGCCAGCAGTGAATTCACGGGGAGAAGCTACGAGCAGTACTTC.

The gene calls are TRBV9 and TRBJ2-7; TRBD2 might be the D (7 bases). Germline CDR1 SGDLS, CDR2 YYNGEE. V was cut by 2 bases and J by 6 bases, with 18 bases left in between. This CDR3 has 15 amino acids. As DNA, the CDR3 is TGTGCCAGCAGCGTGAGAGCGGGACACAGCTCCGAGCAGTACTTC. It specifies CASSVRAGHSSEQYF.

To note about this clone: This CDR3 is also generated by other DNA sequences in the sample. This rearrangement joins TRBV29-1 to TRBJ2-7; no reliable D call. The CDR3 is 11 residues long. Germline CDR1 reads SQVTM; CDR2 reads ANQGSEA. Trimming shortened V by 2 bases and J by 2 bases, and 4 bases separated the two germline ends. In DNA, the CDR3 is TGCAGCGTTGAAAGGGCCTACGAGCAGTACTTC. Translated: CSVERAYEQYF.

DNA for the CDR3: TGTGCCTGGACTCGGGACAGGGCCAACGAGCAGTACTTC. Translated: CAWTRDRANEQYF. This chain connects TRBV30 to TRBJ2-7, with TRBD1 matching over 9 bases. The CDR3 covers 13 residues. Per the germline V gene, CDR1 is GTSNPN and CDR2 is SVGIG (reference sequence). The ends lost 4 bases at V and 5 bases at J; junction bases unmatched: 6.

The chain combines TRBV30 with TRBJ2-7; D not resolved. V was pared by 2 bases and J by 0 bases, with 8 bases between. The CDR3 is made up of 13 amino acids. Per the germline V gene, CDR1 is GTSNPN and CDR2 is SVGIG (reference sequence). The CDR3, as DNA: TGTGCCTGGAGTCAAGGTTTCTCCTACGAGCAGTACTTC. Translation: CAWSQGFSYEQYF.